The 8 T cell receptor beta chains below come from one sample, sequenced in a study of T cell responses to AZD1222 COVID-19 vaccine. Clones were read by immunoSEQ multiplex PCR, and TCRdb kept only the in-frame ones, dropping some. In the table there are some 180,000 clones, around nine tenths of which are singletons. The sequencing here drew on peripheral blood, taken 28 days after the second dose of the MenACWY control vaccine. Every receptor here comes from an adult who received the MenACWY meningococcal vaccine as a control.

V is TRBV2 and J is TRBJ1-4; 8 positions match TRBD1. The V gene's germline CDR1 is SNHLY and CDR2 FYNNEI. The CDR3 consists of 15 residues. The V gene end was trimmed by 2 bases and the J gene end by 5 bases; junction bases not matched to a gene: 4. CDR3 residues: CASSEQGQVNEKLFF. The CDR3 bases are TGTGCCAGCAGTGAACAGGGACAGGTCAATGAAAAACTGTTTTTT.

The chain combines TRBV28 with TRBJ1-2, with D perhaps TRBD1 (5 bases). Deletions cut 1 base from V and 2 bases from J, with 11 bases between. The CDR3 spans 15 residues. The germline V gene has CDR1 MDHEN and CDR2 SYDVKM. CDR3 DNA: TGTGCCAGCAGTTTATATCGGGGGGTCAACTATGGCTACACCTTC. Protein: CASSLYRGVNYGYTF.

The gene calls are TRBV9 and TRBJ2-1, with 7 bases that match TRBD1. CDR3 size: 15 residues. Looked up from germline, CDR1 is SGDLS and CDR2 is YYNGEE. The ends lost 4 bases at V and 7 bases at J; junction bases unmatched: 11. CDR3 sequence reads: CASSPGGPRVNEQFF. Here the CDR3 DNA reads TGTGCCAGCAGCCCAGGGGGACCTCGGGTAAATGAGCAGTTCTTC.

This clone was seen only a few times. V and J are TRBV7-2 and TRBJ1-6; 10 nucleotides match TRBD1. Germline V gene lookup returns CDR1 SGHTA and CDR2 FQGNSA. Trimming cost V 1 base and J 0 bases; bases outside gene matches: 6. The CDR3 runs 19 residues. This CDR3 is CASSLDWTGGSSYNSPLHF. The DNA of the CDR3 is TGTGCCAGCAGCTTAGATTGGACAGGGGGGAGCTCCTATAATTCACCCCTCCACTTT.

The genes are TRBV5-8 and TRBJ1-1, with D perhaps TRBD1 (5 bases). V lost 2 bases, J lost 4 bases, and 15 bases lay in between. Germline loops: CDR1 SGHTS, CDR2 YDEGEE. The CDR3 is 15 amino acids. In nucleotides, the CDR3 is TGTGCCAGCAGCTTAACTAGGGGCAGCGGCACTGAAGCTTTCTTT. It codes for CASSLTRGSGTEAFF.

The J gene is TRBJ2-1, the V gene TRBV11-2, with D uncertain. Germline CDR1 reads SGHAT; CDR2 reads FQNNGV. V was shortened by 1 base and J by 0 bases, with 13 bases between the two germline ends. This CDR3 contains 17 residues. The chain's CDR3 is CASSLVPRPSSYNEQFF. The CDR3 DNA reads as TGTGCCAGCAGCTTAGTGCCCAGACCAAGCTCCTACAATGAGCAGTTCTTC.

The J gene is TRBJ2-7, the V gene TRBV5-1, with 11 positions matching TRBD1. Trimming cost V 0 bases and J 6 bases; bases outside gene matches: 2. The CDR3 sequence is 14 residues long. The germline V gene encodes CDR1 SGHRS and CDR2 YFSETQ. The CDR3 coding sequence is TGCGCCAGCAGCTTGGGGACAGGGGGCTTCGAGCAGTACTTC. Its protein product is CASSLGTGGFEQYF. The full variable domain, its missing parts supplied by reference TRBV5-1 and TRBJ2-7, is KAGVTQTPRYLIKTRGQQVTLSCSPISGHRSVSWYQQTPGQGLQFLFEYFSETQRNKGNFPGRFSGRQFSNSRSEMNVSTLELGDSALYLCASSLGTGGFEQYFGPGTRLTVT.

The chain couples TRBV3-1 (or the pseudogene TRBV3-2) to TRBJ2-1; D remains unclear. Germline V gene data show CDR1 as LGHDT and CDR2 as YNNKEL (reference sequence). Trimming removed 4 bases at V and 8 bases at J, with 12 bases between. The CDR3 is 13 amino acids. This chain's CDR3 is CASSPGSWDEQFF. CDR3 DNA: TGTGCCAGCAGCCCCGGGTCTTGGGATGAGCAGTTCTTC.